This is a list of T cell receptor beta chains from one sample in a study of early T cells in non-severe SARS-CoV-2 infection. TCRdb reprocessed the 5' RACE reads via MiXCR and lists one record per CDR3 protein. This table holds approximately 84,000 distinct CDR3 sequences, less than 15% found once. Sequenced material: whole blood. The origin of the receptors is an adult who was a healthcare worker with PCR-confirmed SARS-CoV-2 infection or an uninfected control (not recorded which). The CDR3 runs from the conserved cysteine through the conserved F or W. Each record gives: CDR3 protein, CDR3 DNA, clone size, J gene, V gene, D gene. The D gene is left open where the match is weak. The listing skips clone size in some rows; elsewhere it reads once, few, many or a size class.

CDR3: CASSQGGPGRQNEKLFF
DNA: TGCGCCAGCAGCCAAGGGGGGCCAGGGAGACAAAATGAAAAACTGTTTTTT
size: few
J: TRBJ1-4
V: TRBV4-1
D: NA

CDR3: CSARPWDTSSYEQYF
DNA: TGCAGTGCAAGACCTTGGGACACGAGCTCCTACGAGCAGTACTTC
size: many
J: TRBJ2-7
V: TRBV20-1
D: NA

CDR3: CASSTGGRGEMNTEAFF
DNA: TGCGCCAGCAGCACCGGAGGCAGGGGGGAGATGAACACTGAAGCTTTCTTT
size: many
J: TRBJ1-1
V: TRBV5-1
D: TRBD1

CDR3: CATGPEDEQFF
DNA: TGTGCCACCGGCCCAGAGGATGAGCAGTTCTTC
size: NA
J: TRBJ2-1
V: TRBV28
D: NA

CDR3: CASMQASYGYTF
DNA: TGTGCCAGCATGCAGGCGTCCTATGGCTACACCTTC
size: NA
J: TRBJ1-2
V: TRBV6-5
D: NA

CDR3: CASSEIQGTEAFF
DNA: TGTGCCAGCAGTGAGATTCAAGGCACTGAAGCTTTCTTT
size: NA
J: TRBJ1-1
V: TRBV2
D: NA

CDR3: CSARDPLAGDYNEQFF
DNA: TGCAGTGCTAGAGATCCCCTAGCGGGGGACTACAATGAGCAGTTCTTC
size: NA
J: TRBJ2-1
V: TRBV20-1
D: TRBD2

CDR3: CASSSSNTEAFF
DNA: TGTGCCAGCAGTTCGTCCAACACTGAAGCTTTCTTT
size: NA
J: TRBJ1-1
V: TRBV12-3/TRBV12-4
D: NA

CDR3: CSCWATSYNEQFF
DNA: TGCAGCTGTTGGGCAACTAGTTACAATGAGCAGTTCTTC
size: many
J: TRBJ2-1
V: TRBV29-1
D: NA

CDR3: CASRAVAGGPDTQYF
DNA: TGCGCCAGCAGAGCTGTAGCGGGAGGGCCGGATACGCAGTATTTT
size: many
J: TRBJ2-3
V: TRBV5-1
D: TRBD2

CDR3: CASSSLRRLTDGW
DNA: TGTGCCAGCAGCTCCTTACGCCGCTTAACCGACGGGTGG
size: NA
J: TRBJ1-3
V: TRBV7-6
D: NA

CDR3: CSVVSREGTGELFF
DNA: TGCAGCGTTGTCAGCCGAGAGGGGACCGGGGAGCTGTTTTTT
size: NA
J: TRBJ2-2
V: TRBV29-1
D: NA

CDR3: CASSRTDYRNTGELFF
DNA: TGTGCCAGCAGTCGGACGGACTACCGAAACACCGGGGAGCTGTTTTTT
size: NA
J: TRBJ2-2
V: TRBV28
D: NA

CDR3: CASSLQVSYEQYF
DNA: TGTGCCAGCAGTCTTCAGGTATCCTACGAGCAGTACTTC
size: few
J: TRBJ2-7
V: TRBV12-3/TRBV12-4
D: NA

CDR3: CASSERDSGANVLTF
DNA: TGTGCCAGCAGTGAAAGGGACTCTGGGGCCAACGTCCTGACTTTC
size: many
J: TRBJ2-6
V: TRBV6-1
D: NA

CDR3: CASSFPLYTNEQFF
DNA: TGCGCCAGCAGTTTTCCCCTCTACACTAATGAGCAGTTCTTC
size: NA
J: TRBJ2-1
V: TRBV10-1
D: NA

CDR3: CASSPTPGFWRGRRSSTDTQYF
DNA: TGTGCCAGCAGCCCGACTCCTGGATTCTGGCGGGGGAGACGGTCTAGCACAGATACGCAGTATTTT
size: few
J: TRBJ2-3
V: TRBV7-9
D: TRBD2

CDR3: CASRLATGELFF
DNA: TGTGCCAGCCGACTAGCCACCGGGGAGCTGTTTTTT
size: few
J: TRBJ2-2
V: TRBV27
D: TRBD2

CDR3: CSARDSDTFKYF
DNA: TGCAGTGCTAGGGACTCCGACACCTTTAAGTACTTC
size: few
J: TRBJ2-7
V: TRBV20-1
D: NA

CDR3: CASGPPGPNEQFF
DNA: TGTGCCAGCGGACCACCGGGACCCAATGAGCAGTTCTTC
size: few
J: TRBJ2-1
V: TRBV14
D: NA

CDR3: CASSLGRPGGMVFGYTF
DNA: TGTGCCAGCAGCTTGGGTCGACCGGGCGGTATGGTATTTGGCTACACCTTC
size: NA
J: TRBJ1-2
V: TRBV5-5
D: NA

CDR3: CASSPGFSYNEQFF
DNA: TGCGCCAGCAGCCCTGGGTTTTCCTACAATGAGCAGTTCTTC
size: few
J: TRBJ2-1
V: TRBV5-1
D: NA

CDR3: CASSLAGTSGVYEQFF
DNA: TGCGCCAGCAGCTTGGCCGGGACTAGCGGGGTTTATGAGCAGTTCTTC
size: few
J: TRBJ2-1
V: TRBV5-1
D: TRBD2

CDR3: CASSTTGSSGNTIYF
DNA: TGTGCCAGCAGCACGACAGGGTCCTCTGGAAACACCATATATTTT
size: many
J: TRBJ1-3
V: TRBV13
D: TRBD1

CDR3: CASSPPLKNIQYF
DNA: TGTGCCAGCAGCCCGCCTCTCAAAAACATTCAGTACTTC
size: few
J: TRBJ2-4
V: TRBV5-6
D: NA

CDR3: CASSLLGGRIGELFF
DNA: TGTGCCAGCAGTTTATTGGGGGGCAGAATCGGGGAGCTGTTTTTT
size: NA
J: TRBJ2-2
V: TRBV27
D: NA

CDR3: CASSLGLLTDTQYF
DNA: TGTGCCAGCAGTTTAGGCTTACTCACAGATACGCAGTATTTT
size: NA
J: TRBJ2-3
V: TRBV28
D: NA

CDR3: CASSLLGTDGYTF
DNA: TGTGCCAGCAGTTTACTGGGTACTGATGGCTACACCTTC
size: many
J: TRBJ1-2
V: TRBV27
D: NA

CDR3: CAWSAQRGYNEQFF
DNA: TGTGCCTGGAGTGCCCAGCGGGGTTACAATGAGCAGTTCTTC
size: many
J: TRBJ2-1
V: TRBV30
D: TRBD2